Listed here are 30 T cell receptor beta chains from one sample, sequenced in a study of T cell repertoires in cytomegalovirus infection. TCRdb called the reads again in MiXCR, with one record for every CDR3 protein. The sample includes 80,000 or so distinct CDR3 sequences, about 24% of them seen just once. Their antigens are not known. Material: CD8+ T cells from cultured PBMCs, obtained from culture after CMV antigen stimulation. Receptors originate from a human donor in good health (CMV status not recorded). Some clones in this sample may be carry-over from other donors' samples.

The V call is TRBV20-1, the J call TRBJ1-1; TRBD1 is a possible D gene (5 bases). The CDR3 is 15 residues long. V gave up 0 bases and J gave up 2 bases, with 13 bases separating them. CDR1 and CDR2 (germline): DFQATT, SNEGSKA (reference sequence). The CDR3 DNA is TGCAGTGCTAGAGATTTGGAGGGGCCAAACACTGAAGCTTTCTTT. Amino acid sequence: CSARDLEGPNTEAFF.

Many counts were recorded for this clonotype. The rearrangement joins TRBV12-3 or TRBV12-4 to TRBJ1-2, with 10 bases fitting TRBD1. The CDR3 sequence is 14 residues long. The V segment lost 7 bases and the J segment 8 bases; nucleotides outside the gene matches: 10. CDR3 sequence (DNA): TGTGCCAGCAAATCTGGGGGGACAGGGGAAGGCTACACCTTC. The encoded protein is CASKSGGTGEGYTF.

The chain combines TRBV27 with TRBJ1-4; D ambiguous. V lost 5 bases, J lost 8 bases, and 18 bases lay in between. Germline assignment: CDR1 MNHEY and CDR2 SMNVEV (reference sequence). CDR3 size: 15 residues. The CDR3 region is CASSPSPGRSEKLFF. CDR3 sequence (DNA): TGTGCCAGCAGTCCCTCCCCCGGGAGGTCGGAAAAACTGTTTTTT. The variable domain in full, with the rest retrieved from reference TRBV27 and TRBJ1-4, is EAQVTQNPRYLITVTGKKLTVTCSQNMNHEYMSWYRQDPGLGLRQIYYSMNVEVTDKGDVPEGYKVSRKEKRNFPLILESPSPNQTSLYFCASSPSPGRSEKLFFGSGTQLSVL.

On this clonotype: It may be a read error: a sequence one base away is much more abundant. V and J are TRBV11-2 and TRBJ1-2; D uncertain. Trimming pared 4 bases from V and 0 bases from J, leaving 9 bases between. The germline V gene has CDR1 SGHAT and CDR2 FQNNGV. The CDR3 sequence is 14 residues long. In DNA, the CDR3 is TGTGCCAGCAGCTCCGCGACGACTAACTATGGCTACACCTTC. Encoded protein: CASSSATTNYGYTF. The variable domain in full, completed from reference TRBV11-2 and TRBJ1-2, reads EAGVAQSPRYKIIEKRQSVAFWCNPISGHATLYWYQQILGQGPKLLIQFQNNGVVDDSQLPKDRFSAERLKGVDSTLKIQPAKLEDSAVYLCASSSATTNYGYTFGSGTRLTVV.

The V gene is TRBV5-4, the J gene TRBJ2-1; D is possibly TRBD1 (6 bases). V was cut by 4 bases and J by 6 bases, with 11 bases left in between. The CDR3 is 13 residues long. Germline CDR1 reads SGHNT; CDR2 reads YYREEE (reference sequence). DNA for the CDR3: TGTGCCAGCAGCCCCGACAGGTTCAATGAGCAGTTCTTC. Its translation: CASSPDRFNEQFF.

Only a few counts were recorded for this clonotype. The rearrangement links TRBV9 to TRBJ1-6; no reliable D call. The CDR3 loop spans 16 amino acids. Per germline, CDR1 SGDLS and CDR2 YYNGEE. Trimming cost V 3 bases and J 5 bases, with 15 bases left between them. This chain's CDR3 is CASSAYIDPNNSPLHF. The CDR3 region has the DNA TGTGCCAGCAGCGCGTACATCGACCCCAATAATTCACCCCTCCACTTT.

The V and J genes are TRBV4-1 and TRBJ2-3; D is unclear. The germline gives CDR1 MGHRA, CDR2 YSYEKL. V was clipped by 5 bases and J by 2 bases, with 11 bases between them. This CDR3 has 14 residues. DNA for the CDR3: TGCGCCAGCAGCTTCCAAGATGCCACAGATACGCAGTATTTT. As protein: CASSFQDATDTQYF.

This clonotype was detected only a few times. This chain uses TRBV6-8 with TRBJ1-2; tentative D call: TRBD1 (5 bases). The CDR3 covers 18 residues. With 0 bases removed from V and 4 bases from J, the gap between germline ends came to 21 bases. Germline CDR1 is MNHGY and CDR2 is SAAAGT. As DNA, the CDR3 is TGTGCCAGCAGTTACTCGGCAGACTCTGGGGCTTCTAGCTATGGCTACACCTTC. Protein product: CASSYSADSGASSYGYTF.

This clonotype was detected only a few times. The chain carries TRBV10-3 and TRBJ2-4, with 8 bases lining up with TRBD2. The CDR3 is 17 amino acids. The V gene's germline CDR1 is ENHRY and CDR2 SYGVKD. V shed 2 bases, J shed 5 bases, and the junction held 11 bases outside the gene matches. CDR3 coding DNA: TGTGCCATCAGTGAGACTCGAAGCGGGGGCCCTGAAAACATTCAGTACTTC. This translates into CAISETRSGGPENIQYF.

This clonotype was seen a handful of times. V gene TRBV12-3 or TRBV12-4 combines with J gene TRBJ2-7; 9 nucleotides align to TRBD1. V lost 5 bases, J lost 5 bases, and 10 bases stayed unmatched. The CDR3 loop spans 15 amino acids. The CDR3 DNA is TGTGCCAGCAGTCTGTCCCGACAGGGGGGAAACGAGCAGTACTTC. It translates to CASSLSRQGGNEQYF.

V is TRBV5-5 and J is TRBJ2-1; TRBD2 matches 12 bases. Per the germline V gene, CDR1 is SGHKS and CDR2 is YYEKEE (reference sequence). Losses at the gene ends were 0 bases for V and 14 bases for J; bases not matched to a gene: 9. This CDR3 is built from 15 residues. Written as DNA, the CDR3 is TGTGCCAGCAGCTTGGGGGCTAGCGGGGGGGCCCCGGAGTTCTTC. It is translated as CASSLGASGGAPEFF.

This clonotype has only a few counts. The CDR3 DNA reads as TGTGCCAGCAGTCCCGTGGGGGCAACAGATACGCAGTATTTT. This gives the protein CASSPVGATDTQYF. The chain uses TRBV6-2 or TRBV6-3 and TRBJ2-3, with a tentative D call TRBD1 (6 bases). CDR1 and CDR2 from the germline V gene are MNHEY and SVGEGT. Trimming shortened V by 5 bases and J by 3 bases, and 12 bases separated the two germline ends. The CDR3 contains 14 residues.

The V and J genes are TRBV24-1 and TRBJ1-4, with D uncertain. The germline V gene has CDR1 KGHDR and CDR2 SFDVKD. Trimming stripped 9 bases from V and 0 bases from J, with 4 bases between. This CDR3 has 12 residues. CDR3 coding DNA: TGTGCCACCGTCTCAACTAATGAAAAACTGTTTTTT. Translating gives CATVSTNEKLFF.

J is TRBJ2-1 and V is TRBV7-3; the D gene is possibly TRBD2 (5 bases). The V and J ends lost 1 base and 5 bases respectively, with 15 bases between them. CDR1 SGHTA and CDR2 FQGTGA come from the germline V gene. This CDR3 region has 16 residues. The DNA of the CDR3 is TGTGCCAGCAGCTTAATTTCAACGGGGTCCCACAATGAGCAGTTCTTC. As protein: CASSLISTGSHNEQFF.

V is TRBV20-1 and J is TRBJ1-5, with D possibly TRBD1 on 5 matching bases. V lost 5 bases and J 5 bases, leaving 16 bases between the germline ends. The CDR3 runs to 14 residues. The germline CDR1 and CDR2 sequences are DFQATT and SNEGSKA (reference sequence). The CDR3 DNA is TGCAGTGCTCCGTTTGGGGGAACGGATCAGCCCCAGCATTTT. It encodes CSAPFGGTDQPQHF.

V and J are TRBV12-3 or TRBV12-4 and TRBJ2-4, with a tentative D call TRBD2 (5 bases). The CDR3 runs 14 residues. The ends were cut back, 5 bases at V and 3 bases at J, with 11 bases in the middle. Written as DNA, the CDR3 is TGTGCCAGCAGTCCTGGGGAGAGCAAAAACATTCAGTACTTC. It yields the protein CASSPGESKNIQYF.

The chain couples TRBV28 to TRBJ1-2, with D perhaps TRBD1 (5 bases). The V end was cut by 7 bases, the J end by 10 bases, with 22 bases between. Germline CDR1 reads MDHEN; CDR2 reads SYDVKM. The CDR3 runs 14 residues. In DNA, the CDR3 is TGTGCCAGCATCGAGGGGCGGTTAGGAAGGGACTACACCTTC. Translating gives CASIEGRLGRDYTF.

The V gene is TRBV6-2 or TRBV6-3, the J gene TRBJ1-1, with D tentatively TRBD1 (5 bases). There are 13 residues in the CDR3. Per the germline V gene, CDR1 is MNHEY and CDR2 is SVGEGT. The germline V and J ends were trimmed by 5 bases and 3 bases, with 10 bases remaining between them. CDR3 amino acids: CASSGAWDTEAFF. In DNA, the CDR3 is TGTGCCAGCAGTGGGGCTTGGGACACTGAAGCTTTCTTT.

The rearrangement links TRBV7-6 to TRBJ2-7, with D hard to call. The V end lost 1 base, the J end lost 5 bases, and 9 bases lay between the germline ends. The germline V gene has CDR1 SGHVS and CDR2 FNYEAQ. The CDR3 is made up of 13 amino acids. CDR3 bases: TGTGCCAGCAGCTTAGGCCTCAGCGACGAGCAGTACTTC. Its translation: CASSLGLSDEQYF.

The chain links TRBV6-2 or TRBV6-3 to TRBJ1-5; 9 nucleotides match TRBD1. Trimming took 6 bases from V and 5 from J; bases not matched to a gene: 8. The V gene's germline CDR1 is MNHEY and CDR2 SVGEGT. This CDR3 has 15 amino acids. The CDR3 region has the DNA TGTGCCAGCAGCAATCCGGGACAGGGACATCAGCCCCAGCATTTT. Translated: CASSNPGQGHQPQHF.

The rearrangement links TRBV5-6 to TRBJ1-1; TRBD1 is a possible D gene (6 bases). This CDR3 has 15 residues. Trimming took 3 bases from V and 6 from J, leaving 18 bases between them. Germline values: CDR1 SGHDT, CDR2 YYEEEE. DNA for the CDR3: TGTGCCAGCAGCTCCCGGACAGTTGCAAGAGCTGAAGCTTTCTTT. Protein product: CASSSRTVARAEAFF.

This sequence joins TRBV19 and TRBJ1-5; D is unresolved. Matching the DNA end better, TRBJ2-3 makes the J call doubtful. CDR1 is LNHDA and CDR2 is SQIVND in the germline V gene (reference sequence). The CDR3 runs to 15 residues. CDR3 in amino acids: CASSITHYSNQPQYF. For the CDR3, the DNA is TGTGCCAGTAGTATTACCCATTATAGCAATCAGCCCCAGTATTTT.

This chain links TRBV7-9 with TRBJ1-1, with D perhaps matching TRBD1 (6 bases). With 4 bases removed from V and 0 bases from J, the gap between germline ends came to 6 bases. CDR1 and CDR2 from the germline V gene are SEHNR and FQNEAQ (reference sequence). The CDR3 loop spans 13 amino acids. The CDR3 bases are TGTGCCAGCAGCTGGACAGTGAACACTGAAGCTTTCTTT. This gives the protein CASSWTVNTEAFF.

The J gene is TRBJ2-1, the V gene TRBV11-2; TRBD2 matches 7 bases. The CDR3 covers 15 residues. The germline V gene encodes CDR1 SGHAT and CDR2 FQNNGV. The V gene end was trimmed by 3 bases and the J gene end by 2 bases; junction bases not matched to a gene: 4. The CDR3 sequence: CASSLWGGPYNEQFF. CDR3 DNA sequence: TGTGCCAGCAGCTTGTGGGGGGGACCCTACAATGAGCAGTTCTTC. Combining the CDR3 with reference TRBV11-2 and TRBJ2-1 gives the whole variable domain EAGVAQSPRYKIIEKRQSVAFWCNPISGHATLYWYQQILGQGPKLLIQFQNNGVVDDSQLPKDRFSAERLKGVDSTLKIQPAKLEDSAVYLCASSLWGGPYNEQFFGPGTRLTVL.

V usage is TRBV27 and J usage is TRBJ1-5, with TRBD1 matching 9 bases. From germline, CDR1 is MNHEY and CDR2 SMNVEV (reference sequence). This CDR3 region has 14 residues. V was clipped by 6 bases and J by 2 bases; unmatched bases: 2. The DNA of the CDR3 is TGTGCCAGCAGCTGGACAGGGGGCAATCAGCCCCAGCATTTT. It codes for CASSWTGGNQPQHF.

A few counts support this clonotype. This chain joins TRBV27 and TRBJ2-1, with 7 positions matching TRBD2. V dropped 5 bases and J dropped 2; count of bases not matched to a gene: 6. The CDR3 runs to 15 residues. Germline CDR1 MNHEY, CDR2 SMNVEV (reference sequence). The CDR3 DNA reads as TGTGCCAGCAGTCCTGGGGGGGGAACCTACAATGAGCAGTTCTTC. Its protein is CASSPGGGTYNEQFF.

The chain joins TRBV24-1 to TRBJ2-1; maybe TRBD1 (5 bases). CDR3 length: 12 residues. Germline V lookup: CDR1 KGHDR, CDR2 SFDVKD. V was cut by 2 bases and J by 8 bases, with 6 bases left in between. Written as DNA, the CDR3 is TGTGCCACCAGTGATTCAGGGTATGAGCAGTTCTTC. Translation: CATSDSGYEQFF.

This clonotype has a handful of counts. The chain carries TRBV6-1 and TRBJ1-2; perhaps TRBD1 as D (6 bases). Germline-derived CDR1 and CDR2 are MNHNS and SASEGT. There are 13 residues in the CDR3. V lost 7 bases and J 14 bases, leaving 23 bases between the germline ends. CDR3 DNA sequence: TGTGCCAGCACCCCCTCGAAACAGGGTGCGGATACCTTC. This encodes CASTPSKQGADTF.

V is TRBV5-6 and J is TRBJ2-7; TRBD1 aligns across 7 bases. The CDR3 length is 16 residues. V shed 3 bases, J shed 4 bases, and the junction held 13 bases outside the gene matches. Per the germline V gene, CDR1 is SGHDT and CDR2 is YYEEEE. This CDR3 is CASSSSQGTPPYEQYF. The DNA of the CDR3 is TGTGCCAGCAGCTCTTCACAGGGGACCCCCCCATACGAGCAGTACTTC. The full variable domain, in which reference TRBV5-6 and TRBJ2-7 provide the parts outside the CDR3, is DAGVTQSPTHLIKTRGQQVTLRCSPKSGHDTVSWYQQALGQGPQFIFQYYEEEERQRGNFPDRFSGHQFPNYSSELNVNALLLGDSALYLCASSSSQGTPPYEQYFGPGTRLTVT.

This clonotype appeared a few times. This chain links TRBV4-3 with TRBJ1-5; D remains unclear. Germline V CDR1 and CDR2: LGHNA, YSLEER. The CDR3 runs to 15 residues. Trimming removed 2 bases from V and 7 bases from J, with 15 bases in between. CDR3 in DNA: TGCGCCAGCAGCCAATCGCGGGTCTCGATACAGCCCCAGCATTTT. It specifies CASSQSRVSIQPQHF.